This T cell receptor beta chain was sequenced in a study of a mutant IDH1 vaccine in newly diagnosed glioma (dated by TCRdb to the early 2020s). For the wider study: Patients received eight vaccinations in weeks 1, 3, 5, 7, 11, 15, 19 and 23, corresponding to visits V03 through V10. Vaccination started 4-6 weeks after radiotherapy alone, or was given together with temozolomide cycles in the groups whose treatment included chemotherapy. Of the approximately 30 treated patients, around 62% were male and about 40% were female, and a mean age of around 40 years was recorded. Before enrollment, most patients had been given radiochemotherapy with temozolomide as standard therapy, while the rest had received either radiotherapy alone or temozolomide alone. Peripheral blood was collected at six visits: V03 (baseline), V05, V07, V10, V12 and V13. For exploratory analyses, longitudinal TCRB deep sequencing was carried out in more than 20 treated patients wherever samples were available. Broad study findings and their caveats: Across multiple MHC alleles, vaccine-induced immune responses were seen in nearly 95% of patients. Selection of PBMC samples for TCRB deep sequencing was based on availability. Changes in the top peripheral T cell clonotypes picked up by TCRB sequencing did not appear to be linked to pseudoprogression. It was noted by the authors that analyses of patient blood samples could not be reproduced owing to sample limitations.

The meaning of the sample's time point label: week 23, last vaccination. Each vaccine dose was 300 ug of a 20-mer mutant IDH1 peptide in Montanide, given subcutaneously with topical imiquimod. All donors had newly diagnosed IDH1-mutant astrocytomas of WHO grade 3 or 4 that showed loss of nuclear ATRX. The samples were drawn from NOA16, a multicentre, single-arm, open-label phase I trial in Germany that tested a mutant IDH1 peptide vaccine in humans for the first time. Genomic DNA for TCRB sequencing was extracted from EDTA blood using the DNeasy Blood and Tissue Kit. On this clone itself: The specificity of this receptor is unknown. No base-level quality is on record; no much larger clone is a single base apart.

Receptors were amplified or captured by the immunoSEQ multiplex PCR assay. Rearranged TCR beta chain sequences were amplified using the hsTCRB Kit according to the manufacturer's protocol. TCRB libraries were sequenced on an Illumina MiSeq. The authors' pipeline ran thus. Demultiplexing, trimming and gene mapping were performed with the kit vendor's proprietary platform. Not all clones reach the TCRdb copy of this immuneACCESS table, which keeps in-frame sequences only. Checked studies attribute under half of the gap to unresolved V genes and leave the rest unexplained. V, J and clone size were drawn from that table, and D and trimming were deduced from the DNA. Within this sample are tens of thousands of clones, with roughly 80% of them counted one time only. The top ten hold about 6.3% of the sample. CDR1 and CDR2 (MNHEY, SVGAGI) derive from the germline V gene. The CDR3, from cysteine to phenylalanine, totals 13 residues. Left in the record is the CDR3 DNA by itself, 39 bases read in frame from the first base. For this chain, trimming is 6 bases at the V end and 4 bases at the J end, and the number of junction bases without a gene match is 2.

The rearranged segments are TRBV6-5 and TRBJ1-1; TRBD1 matches 10 bases in the middle. This sequence was found in a man aged 40-50 years with glioma. The material sequenced was PBMCs, taken from a glioma patient whose treatment included an IDH1 peptide vaccine. The DNA is TGTGCCAGCAGCCGGACAGGGGGCACTGAAGCTTTCTTT. It codes for CASSRTGGTEAFF.